The 20 T cell receptor beta chains listed next were all sequenced from one sample in a study of T cell repertoires in cytomegalovirus infection. MiXCR, run by TCRdb on the reads, gives a single entry per CDR3 protein. The data contain 600,000 to 800,000 distinct CDR3 sequences, 24% of them singletons. The sample taken for sequencing was CD8+ T cells from PBMCs. Receptors were obtained from a human donor in good health (CMV status not recorded). Some clones in this sample may be carry-over from other donors' samples.

This clonotype was seen ten or more times. The V gene is TRBV7-2, the J gene TRBJ2-2; TRBD2 agrees at 14 bases. From germline, CDR1 is SGHTA and CDR2 FQGNSA. This CDR3 comprises 18 residues. The junction had 3 bases not matched to a gene; V was cut back by 0 bases and J by 3 bases. CDR3 nucleotide sequence: TGTGCCAGCAGCTTAGCGCCGGGACTAGCGGGGGACACCGGGGAGCTGTTTTTT. Its translation: CASSLAPGLAGDTGELFF.

The chain links TRBV6-5 to TRBJ2-4, with 7 bases identical to TRBD1. CDR3 length: 13 amino acids. Germline V lookup: CDR1 MNHEY, CDR2 SVGAGI. J lost 8 bases, V lost 6 bases, and 7 bases had no gene match. CDR3 protein: CASSPTGMDIQYF. The CDR3 nucleotides are TGTGCCAGCAGCCCGACAGGGATGGACATTCAGTACTTC.

A remark on this clonotype: The junction departs from germline at one end; a sequencing error may be responsible. V is TRBV4-3 and J is TRBJ2-3; the match to TRBD2 covers 8 bases. The germline V gene encodes CDR1 LGHNA and CDR2 YSLEER. The CDR3 extends over 16 amino acids. In DNA form, the CDR3 reads TGCGCCAGCAGCAAAGAGTGGACGGGGGGGGCAAACATTCAGTATTTT. It is translated as CASSKEWTGGANIQYF.

This clonotype was detected only a few times. The chain joins TRBV28 to TRBJ2-7; D tentatively reads TRBD1 or TRBD2 (5 bases each). CDR1 MDHEN and CDR2 SYDVKM come from the germline V gene. Trimming took off 7 bases at V and 3 bases at J, with 19 bases between the two ends. This CDR3 is 15 amino acids long. The CDR3 spells CASTPRGRRYYEQYV. In DNA, the CDR3 is TGTGCCAGCACCCCGAGGGGACGAAGATACTACGAGCAGTACGTC.

This clonotype has just a few counts. V is TRBV7-9 and J is TRBJ1-1; D is perhaps TRBD1 (6 bases). Germline V gene data show CDR1 as SEHNR and CDR2 as FQNEAQ (reference sequence). V lost 2 bases, J lost 0 bases, and 10 bases lay in between. This CDR3 comprises 15 residues. Here the CDR3 reads CASSLPRGMNTEAFF. As DNA, the CDR3 is TGTGCCAGCAGCTTACCCAGGGGCATGAACACTGAAGCTTTCTTT.

V is TRBV25-1 and J is TRBJ2-1; perhaps D is TRBD1 or TRBD2 (6 bases each). CDR1 and CDR2 (germline): MGHDK, SYGVNS. With 2 bases removed from V and 9 bases from J, the gap between germline ends came to 17 bases. There are 15 residues in the CDR3. CDR3 coding DNA: TGTGCCAGCAGTGAAACGGGGGCTCTCCTGATTGAGCAGTTCTTC. Its protein is CASSETGALLIEQFF.

This clonotype appeared many times. The chain couples TRBV7-2 to TRBJ2-3, with TRBD2 matching 8 bases. Germline trimming cut 3 bases from V and 1 base from J; bases unmatched to any gene: 12. CDR1 and CDR2 (germline): SGHTA, FQGNSA. The CDR3 covers 18 residues. The CDR3 spells CASSFRGDGGDRTDTQYF. CDR3 bases: TGTGCCAGCAGCTTTCGGGGGGACGGGGGGGACCGCACAGATACGCAGTATTTT.

This clonotype was seen many times. Here the CDR3 reads CAIRTGTGERYEQYV. The CDR3, as DNA: TGTGCCATCAGGACGGGGACAGGGGAAAGGTACGAGCAGTACGTC. The V and J genes are TRBV10-3 and TRBJ2-7; TRBD1 matches at 10 bases. With V trimmed by 6 bases and J by 4 bases, 9 bases remained unmatched. This CDR3 contains 15 residues. Germline assignment: CDR1 ENHRY and CDR2 SYGVKD.

The V and J genes are TRBV5-6 and TRBJ1-5, with TRBD1 matching 7 bases. V lost 2 bases and J lost 3; bases outside the gene matches: 5. This CDR3 has 15 residues. CDR1 is SGHDT and CDR2 is YYEEEE in the germline V gene. Written as DNA, the CDR3 is TGTGCCAGCAGCTTAACGACAGGGCACAATCAGCCCCAGCATTTT. Translation gives CASSLTTGHNQPQHF.

The chain links TRBV29-1 to TRBJ2-3, with unresolved D. The CDR3 extends over 10 amino acids. Between the trimmed V and J ends, which lost 7 bases and 6 bases, there was a span of 8 bases. Germline CDR1 SQVTM, CDR2 ANQGSEA. CDR3 coding DNA: TGCAGCGGATGGGGTGATACGCAGTATTTT. Its translation is CSGWGDTQYF.

This clonotype was observed at least ten times. The chain combines TRBV28 with TRBJ2-5, with D unresolved. This CDR3 spans 14 amino acids. Trimming removed 3 bases from V and 5 bases from J, with 13 bases in between. From germline, CDR1 is MDHEN and CDR2 SYDVKM. In DNA, the CDR3 is TGTGCCAGCAGTTTTCTCCTTTCCCAGGAGACCCAGTACTTC. It translates to CASSFLLSQETQYF.

A few counts support this clonotype. The rearrangement uses TRBV13 and TRBJ2-7; a weak D match, TRBD2 (5 bases). Germline V gene lookup returns CDR1 PRHDT and CDR2 FYEKMQ (reference sequence). The ends were cut back, 6 bases at V and 6 bases at J, with 18 bases in the middle. The CDR3 is 14 residues long. The CDR3 loop reads CASRRSGDQIEQYV. The CDR3 DNA reads TGTGCCAGCAGGCGATCCGGGGATCAGATCGAGCAGTACGTC.

The chain is built from TRBV27 and TRBJ1-2; 7 bases are shared with TRBD1. CDR1 and CDR2 from the germline V gene are MNHEY and SMNVEV (reference sequence). Trimming cost V 3 bases and J 4 bases; bases outside gene matches: 14. This CDR3 has 17 amino acids. The CDR3 is CASSFRSDRESSYGYTF. DNA of the CDR3: TGTGCCAGCAGTTTCCGCTCAGACAGGGAGAGCTCCTATGGCTACACCTTC.

J is TRBJ2-7 and V is TRBV2; D uncertain. Germline V lookup: CDR1 SNHLY, CDR2 FYNNEI. CDR3 size: 12 residues. Trimming took 1 base from V and 1 from J, leaving 2 bases between them. DNA for the CDR3: TGTGCCAGCAGTGAAGGTTCCTACGAGCAGTACGTC. Protein product: CASSEGSYEQYV.

CDR3 DNA sequence: TGTGCCAGCAGCCCCTACAGGGGCCCCCAAGAGACCCAGTACTTC. Translated: CASSPYRGPQETQYF. This chain joins TRBV14 and TRBJ2-5, with 7 positions matching TRBD1. V lost 4 bases, J lost 1 base, and 6 bases stayed unmatched. CDR1 and CDR2 (germline): SGHDN, FVKESK. The CDR3 sequence is 15 residues long.

This clonotype was seen ten or more times. The rearrangement uses TRBV12-3 or TRBV12-4 and TRBJ2-5; possibly TRBD1 for D (7 bases). Trimming removed 5 bases from V and 3 bases from J, with 16 bases in between. This CDR3 spans 15 amino acids. The CDR3 sequence: CASSMTGRIEETQYF. As DNA, the CDR3 is TGTGCCAGCAGTATGACAGGGAGGATTGAAGAGACCCAGTACTTC.

The V call is TRBV27, the J call TRBJ2-5; D is uncertain. Looked up from germline, CDR1 is MNHEY and CDR2 is SMNVEV (reference sequence). This CDR3 spans 14 amino acids. V was clipped by 1 base and J by 4 bases, with 10 bases between them. CDR3 in DNA: TGTGCCAGCAGTTTATTAGGGTCCCCAGAGACCCAGTACTTC. It yields the protein CASSLLGSPETQYF.

V and J are TRBV2 and TRBJ1-3, with D possibly TRBD1 on 5 matching bases. CDR3 length equals 14 residues. Germline values: CDR1 SNHLY, CDR2 FYNNEI. The V end lost 6 bases, the J end lost 4 bases, and 13 bases lay between the germline ends. CDR3 sequence: CASRTTGGGNTIYF. CDR3 nucleotides: TGTGCCAGCAGAACAACAGGTGGCGGAAACACCATATATTTT.

On this clonotype: A read error may account for a junction end that differs from germline. This chain links TRBV6-5 with TRBJ2-1; D remains unclear. This CDR3 is 15 amino acids long. Germline V lookup: CDR1 MNHEY, CDR2 SVGAGI. Here the CDR3 reads CATSPATSTYNEQFF. The CDR3 DNA sequence: TGTGCCACCAGTCCTGCGACCTCGACCTACAATGAGCAGTTCTTC.

This clonotype was counted a few times. The rearrangement joins TRBV18 to TRBJ2-5, with 9 bases identical to TRBD2. Looked up from germline, CDR1 is KGHSH and CDR2 is LQKENI. The trim removed 5 bases at V and 0 bases at J, leaving 10 bases unmatched. The CDR3 is 17 amino acids. CDR3 nucleotides: TGTGCCAGCTCAACGGGTAGACTAGCGGTAAACCAAGAGACCCAGTACTTC. Translated, it gives CASSTGRLAVNQETQYF.